A selection of T cell receptor beta chains follows, all from one sample in a study of neurological immune-mediated disorders. MiXCR, run by TCRdb on the 5' RACE reads, gives a single entry per CDR3 protein. The sample includes about 41,000 distinct CDR3 sequences, more than 9.5% of them seen just once. Source material: PBMCs. The receptors shown here come from a female donor in good health. Both conserved end residues are trimmed from each CDR3.

TRBV5-1 | ASSLAGTANEKLF
TRBV25-1 | ASSGRGRGGELF
TRBV30 | AGLLNTEAF
TRBV4-1 | ASSQGPAGGSTDTQY
TRBV6-5 | ASSYPRRTGVSNEQF
TRBV5-1 | ASKVQDLQETQY
TRBV11-2 | ASSSDRPPYEQY
TRBV15 | ATSVLAGPSEQF
TRBV5-1 | ASSLSTASSYEQY
TRBV5-1 | ASSSRQGGGYT
TRBV12-3/TRBV12-4 | ASSLFEKETQY
TRBV12-3/TRBV12-4 | ASSLRGEQF
TRBV12-3/TRBV12-4 | ASSLVGGNPYEQY
TRBV5-1 | ASSPGTARDTQY
TRBV20-1 | SASGAQLAGIQETQY
TRBV6-5 | ASRSQGSGNTIY
TRBV7-8 | ASSLEPGRTEAF
TRBV29-1 | SVGGAGTDTQY
TRBV5-1 | ASSLSPFNYNEQF
TRBV19 | ASRDGLNTEAF
TRBV11-2 | ASSLVAIAGGPGHSYNEQF
TRBV5-1 | ASSFRTGQETQY